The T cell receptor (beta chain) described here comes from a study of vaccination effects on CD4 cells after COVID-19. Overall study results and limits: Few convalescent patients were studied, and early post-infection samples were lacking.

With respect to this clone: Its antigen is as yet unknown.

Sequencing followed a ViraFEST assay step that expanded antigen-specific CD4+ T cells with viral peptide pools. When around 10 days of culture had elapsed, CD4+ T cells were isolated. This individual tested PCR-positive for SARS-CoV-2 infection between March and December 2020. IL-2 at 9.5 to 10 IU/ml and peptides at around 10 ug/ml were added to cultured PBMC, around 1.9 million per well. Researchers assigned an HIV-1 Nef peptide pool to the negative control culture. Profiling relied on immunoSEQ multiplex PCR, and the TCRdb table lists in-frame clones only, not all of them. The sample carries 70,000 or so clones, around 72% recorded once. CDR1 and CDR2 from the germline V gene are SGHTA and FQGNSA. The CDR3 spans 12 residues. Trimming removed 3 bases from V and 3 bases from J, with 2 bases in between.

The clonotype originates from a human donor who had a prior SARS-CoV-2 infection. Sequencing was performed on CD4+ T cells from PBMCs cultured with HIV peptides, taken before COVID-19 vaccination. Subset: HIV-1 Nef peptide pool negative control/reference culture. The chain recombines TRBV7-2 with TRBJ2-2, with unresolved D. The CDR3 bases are TGTGCCAGCAGCTTGGACACCGGGGAGCTGTTTTTT. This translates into CASSLDTGELFF.